These 28 T cell receptor beta chains share one sample of origin, sequenced in a study of early T cells in non-severe SARS-CoV-2 infection (dated by TCRdb to the early 2020s). Library generation was performed with 5' RACE. The data were produced on a NextSeq 500. The raw public reads went through TCRdb reprocessing: fastp at Q25, MiXCR clone calling, in-frame beta chains kept. For every CDR3 protein sequence, its rows merge into one entry that carries the most common genes and DNA. The sample table contains approximately 100,000 distinct CDR3 sequences; only one count was recorded for 15% to 20% of them. The ten largest make up over 1% of the sample. The sample consisted of whole blood. The receptors were gathered from an adult who was a healthcare worker with PCR-confirmed SARS-CoV-2 infection or an uninfected control (not recorded which).

A remark on this clonotype: The junction and the germline gene differ at one end; a read error may be behind it. This rearrangement joins TRBV12-3 or TRBV12-4 to TRBJ2-3; 11 bases map to TRBD2. The CDR3 sequence is 16 residues long. In DNA form, the CDR3 reads TGTGCCAGCAGTCCCCCTACTAGCGGGAGCATAGATACGCAGTATTTT. Protein: CASSPPTSGSIDTQYF.

This clonotype was detected many times. The rearrangement joins TRBV5-6 to TRBJ2-5; tentatively, D is TRBD2 (6 bases). Germline V CDR1 and CDR2: SGHDT, YYEEEE. The V end was cut by 7 bases, the J end by 1 base, with 11 bases between. The CDR3 is made up of 13 amino acids. The chain's CDR3 is CASHGDFQETQYF. In nucleotides, the CDR3 is TGTGCCAGCCATGGGGACTTCCAAGAGACCCAGTACTTC.

This clonotype was picked up a small number of times. The chain combines TRBV11-3 with TRBJ2-3, with TRBD2 matching 14 bases. Germline V gene sequence: CDR1 SGHNT, CDR2 YENEEA. V lost 5 bases to trimming and J lost 10 bases; unmatched junction nucleotides: 5. The CDR3 sequence is 14 residues long. DNA for the CDR3: TGTGCCAGCAGCACTGGACTAGCGGGGGGCGCGCAGTATTTT. Residues: CASSTGLAGGAQYF.

This clonotype was detected only a few times. The chain carries TRBV30 and TRBJ1-1, with TRBD1 matching over 7 bases. Germline assignment: CDR1 GTSNPN and CDR2 SVGIG (reference sequence). After removal of 3 bases from V and 3 bases from J, the junction contained 4 bases not matched to a gene. The CDR3 runs 13 residues. The CDR3 loop is CAWRRGPYTEAFF. In DNA form, the CDR3 reads TGTGCCTGGAGAAGGGGGCCGTACACTGAAGCTTTCTTT.

This clonotype has only a few counts. The V call is TRBV27, the J call TRBJ2-6; 9 bases map to TRBD1. Germline V gene sequence: CDR1 MNHEY, CDR2 SMNVEV (reference sequence). The CDR3 consists of 18 residues. Trimming cost V 0 bases and J 4 bases; bases outside gene matches: 7. CDR3 loop: CASSLSWTGAPGANVLTF. The CDR3 DNA sequence: TGTGCCAGCAGTTTATCGTGGACAGGGGCCCCCGGGGCCAACGTCCTGACTTTC.

This clonotype was seen repeatedly, ten times or more. The rearrangement links TRBV12-3 or TRBV12-4 to TRBJ2-7; D perhaps matches TRBD1 (5 bases). The CDR3 is 14 residues long. Trimming took 5 bases from V and 2 from J, leaving 13 bases between them. Here the CDR3 reads CASSPRLDTYEQYF. The DNA for the CDR3 is TGTGCCAGCAGTCCACGGCTGGACACCTACGAGCAGTACTTC.

The table lists this clonotype with a few counts. The gene calls are TRBV7-2 and TRBJ2-1, with D maybe TRBD2 (6 bases). Trimming took off 4 bases at V and 2 bases at J, with 15 bases between the two ends. This CDR3 is built from 16 residues. Germline V lookup: CDR1 SGHTA, CDR2 FQGNSA. The CDR3 DNA sequence: TGTGCCAGCAGCTCCCACCGAGGCGGGGCCTACAATGAGCAGTTCTTC. Residues: CASSSHRGGAYNEQFF.

The J gene is TRBJ2-7, the V gene TRBV3-1; 9 bases map to TRBD2. Germline assignment: CDR1 LGHDT and CDR2 YNNKEL (reference sequence). V lost 0 bases to trimming and J lost 6 bases; unmatched junction nucleotides: 12. CDR3 length equals 17 residues. CDR3 sequence: CASSQDVSGSLRLEQYF. The CDR3 coding sequence is TGTGCCAGCAGCCAAGATGTTAGCGGGAGTCTCCGACTCGAGCAGTACTTC.

This clonotype appeared a few times. V is TRBV12-3 or TRBV12-4 and J is TRBJ1-5; D is undetermined. Trimming pared 2 bases from V and 0 bases from J, leaving 8 bases between. The CDR3 has 15 residues. The CDR3 sequence: CASSLNWVSNQPQHF. The CDR3 nucleotides read TGTGCCAGCAGTTTAAATTGGGTTAGCAATCAGCCCCAGCATTTT.

This clonotype occurred a few times. J is TRBJ1-6 and V is TRBV9; the D is unclear. This CDR3 has 16 amino acids. Trimming took off 0 bases at V and 7 bases at J, with 14 bases between the two ends. Germline V lookup: CDR1 SGDLS, CDR2 YYNGEE. The CDR3 loop is CASSVDTHEGNSPLHF. CDR3 nucleotide sequence: TGTGCCAGCAGCGTAGACACACATGAGGGCAATTCACCCCTCCACTTT.

The chain uses TRBV7-2 and TRBJ1-1; maybe TRBD1 (6 bases). V lost 4 bases to trimming and J lost 4 bases, with 16 bases between them. Germline-derived CDR1 and CDR2 are SGHTA and FQGNSA. There are 15 residues in the CDR3. The CDR3 bases are TGTGCCAGCAGCTCTGTCGGGGGGCGAGGCACTGAAGCTTTCTTT. Its protein product is CASSSVGGRGTEAFF.

The chain recombines TRBV6-4 with TRBJ2-2, with D tentatively TRBD2 (6 bases). The ends were cut back, 3 bases at V and 7 bases at J, with 9 bases in the middle. The CDR3 length is 13 residues. Germline CDR1 reads MRHNA; CDR2 reads SNTAGT. The CDR3 DNA reads TGTGCCAGCAGTGAAGAGGAGGGCGGGGAGCTGTTTTTT. Translation gives CASSEEEGGELFF.

This clonotype was observed many times. This chain links TRBV25-1 with TRBJ2-7; no clear D. Germline CDR1 MGHDK, CDR2 SYGVNS. The CDR3 loop spans 16 amino acids. V gave up 1 base and J gave up 3 bases, with 16 bases separating them. CDR3 protein: CASSESERWSGYEQYF. The CDR3 DNA is TGTGCCAGCAGTGAATCGGAAAGATGGTCAGGCTACGAGCAGTACTTC.

This clonotype was picked up a small number of times. The rearrangement uses TRBV2 and TRBJ2-3; 10 bases agree with TRBD1. J was trimmed by 4 bases and V by 4 bases; bases with no gene match: 5. Germline CDR1 reads SNHLY; CDR2 reads FYNNEI. The CDR3 has 15 amino acids. The CDR3 nucleotides are TGTGCCAGCAGTGTGGGACAGGGGAGGCCAGATACGCAGTATTTT. Amino acid sequence: CASSVGQGRPDTQYF.

In its sample, this clonotype was seen once. The rearrangement links TRBV20-1 to TRBJ2-2; TRBD2 matches at 10 bases. V was pared by 0 bases and J by 4 bases, with 2 bases of the junction left unmatched. The CDR3 sequence is 15 residues long. Per the germline V gene, CDR1 is DFQATT and CDR2 is SNEGSKA (reference sequence). The CDR3 spells CSARDSGRFTGELFF. In nucleotides, the CDR3 is TGCAGTGCTAGAGATAGCGGGAGGTTCACCGGGGAGCTGTTTTTT.

The chain links TRBV29-1 to TRBJ2-7, with 8 positions matching TRBD2. Trimming at V came to 4 bases and at J to 4 bases, leaving 6 bases not matched to a gene. Germline V gene lookup returns CDR1 SQVTM and CDR2 ANQGSEA. The CDR3 has 13 amino acids. The CDR3 is CSVVGRVRYEQYF. In DNA, the CDR3 is TGCAGCGTTGTCGGGAGGGTTAGGTACGAGCAGTACTTC.

The gene calls are TRBV20-1 and TRBJ2-1, with a weak D call TRBD2 (5 bases). Per the germline V gene, CDR1 is DFQATT and CDR2 is SNEGSKA (reference sequence). The CDR3 has 19 amino acids. V was shortened by 1 base and J by 6 bases, with 28 bases between the two germline ends. The CDR3 DNA sequence: TGCAGTGCTAGAGCCATCCTCCCACCCAAAGCGGCAATAACCAATGAGCAGTTCTTC. This encodes CSARAILPPKAAITNEQFF.

V and J are TRBV27 and TRBJ2-3; D remains unclear. The CDR3 consists of 13 residues. Germline CDR1 is MNHEY and CDR2 is SMNVEV (reference sequence). Trimming removed 1 base from V and 3 bases from J, with 5 bases in between. CDR3 nucleotide sequence: TGTGCCAGCAGTTTATTAAGGACAGATACGCAGTATTTT. Encoded protein: CASSLLRTDTQYF.

This clonotype was recorded a few times. V is TRBV11-2 and J is TRBJ1-4; perhaps TRBD1 as D (5 bases). The CDR3 loop spans 15 amino acids. Trimming cost V 1 base and J 0 bases, with 6 bases left between them. In germline, CDR1 is SGHAT, CDR2 FQNNGV. CDR3 sequence: CASSLVTATNEKLFF. The CDR3 nucleotides are TGTGCCAGCAGCTTAGTGACAGCAACTAATGAAAAACTGTTTTTT.

The gene calls are TRBV24-1 and TRBJ1-1; 7 nucleotides align to TRBD1. V gave up 3 bases and J gave up 10 bases; unmatched junction bases: 4. The CDR3 spans 12 residues. Looked up from germline, CDR1 is KGHDR and CDR2 is SFDVKD. The DNA for the CDR3 is TGTGCCACCAGTGATGGGTCAGGGGGAGCTTTCTTT. Protein product: CATSDGSGGAFF.

This clonotype has just a few counts. The rearrangement uses TRBV11-2 and TRBJ2-7; maybe TRBD2 (5 bases). Germline V CDR1 and CDR2: SGHAT, FQNNGV. Trimming pared 4 bases from V and 1 base from J, leaving 8 bases between. The CDR3 extends over 13 amino acids. The CDR3 DNA reads TGTGCCAGCAGCTCCGGGGAATCCTACGAGCAGTACTTC. Amino acids: CASSSGESYEQYF.

The V gene is TRBV20-1, the J gene TRBJ2-1; 15 bases line up with TRBD2. The length of the CDR3 is 18 residues. Trimming at V came to 5 bases and at J to 1 base, leaving 9 bases not matched to a gene. Germline CDR1 and CDR2: DFQATT and SNEGSKA (reference sequence). DNA for the CDR3: TGCAGTGCTTGTATAGGACTAGCGGGAGGGCGGTCCTACAATGAGCAGTTCTTC. It codes for CSACIGLAGGRSYNEQFF.

The genes are TRBV5-4 and TRBJ2-6, with D perhaps matching TRBD2 (7 bases). Deletions cut 5 bases from V and 4 bases from J, with 19 bases between. This CDR3 region has 17 residues. The germline V gene has CDR1 SGHNT and CDR2 YYREEE (reference sequence). The CDR3 DNA follows: TGTGCCAGCAGACCGGGGGGCAACCCTGGAGGGGCCAACGTCCTGACTTTC. Its translation: CASRPGGNPGGANVLTF.

Regarding this clonotype: One end of the junction does not line up with germline, which may come from a read error. V gene TRBV7-2 combines with J gene TRBJ1-6; no clear D gene. This CDR3 spans 14 amino acids. CDR1 is SGHTA and CDR2 is FQGNSA in the germline V gene. The CDR3 is CASSSPEAASPPHF. The DNA of the CDR3 is TGTGCCAGCAGCTCCCCGGAGGCCGCTTCACCCCCCCACTTT.

The sample holds a few counts of this clonotype. This sequence joins TRBV19 and TRBJ1-5; D possibly corresponds to TRBD1 (6 bases). Germline CDR1 is LNHDA and CDR2 is SQIVND (reference sequence). The CDR3 totals 14 residues. The V and J ends lost 7 bases and 6 bases respectively, with 16 bases between them. DNA of the CDR3: TGTGCCAGTAATTCAGGGGCCTCTACTCAGCCCCAGCATTTT. Its translation: CASNSGASTQPQHF.

This sequence joins TRBV12-5 and TRBJ1-1; a weak D match, TRBD1 (6 bases). This CDR3 comprises 12 residues. V was clipped by 6 bases and J by 10 bases, with 15 bases between them. In germline, CDR1 is LGHNT, CDR2 FRNRAP. CDR3 sequence reads: CASGLRTDGAFF. The CDR3 DNA is TGTGCTAGTGGCCTTCGGACAGATGGAGCTTTCTTT.

For the CDR3, the DNA is TGCGCCAGCAGCTTGCGGGGATCTGAAGCTTTCTTT. This translates into CASSLRGSEAFF. The rearrangement joins TRBV5-1 to TRBJ1-1; D remains unclear. CDR3 length equals 12 residues. In germline, CDR1 is SGHRS, CDR2 YFSETQ. The V gene lost 1 base and the J gene lost 6 bases, with 7 bases spanning the gap.

This clonotype was seen a handful of times. The V call is TRBV7-6, the J call TRBJ2-5; no clear D gene. In germline, CDR1 is SGHVS, CDR2 FNYEAQ. This CDR3 spans 13 amino acids. V lost 1 base and J lost 4, with 7 bases in between. The CDR3 loop is CASSLDYIETQYF. The CDR3 nucleotides are TGTGCCAGCAGCTTAGATTACATAGAGACCCAGTACTTC.